These T cell receptor beta chains were read from a single sample in a study of OX40 agonist ivuxolimab in advanced cancers. The protocol was immunoSEQ multiplex PCR, while the TCRdb copy is restricted to in-frame clones and leaves out a portion. The top ten hold approximately 13% of the sample, which has about 40,000 clones, approximately 90% seen once. The sample here was CD4+ or CD8+ T cells sorted from blood, taken in a trial of the OX40 agonist ivuxolimab. Source of these receptors: an adult with an advanced solid tumor such as melanoma, head and neck, liver or kidney cancer. The CDR3 runs from the conserved cysteine through the conserved F or W. The D gene is left open where the match is weak. Part of the rows lack a size; the others show once, few, many or a class for expanded clones.

abundance,v_gene,d_gene,j_gene,CDR3aa,CDR3nt
few,TRBV28,TRBD1,TRBJ1-1,CASSLQGEQAFF,TGTGCCAGCAGTCTGCAGGGGGAGCAAGCTTTCTTT
once,TRBV28,-,TRBJ1-4,CASLSLGGRSEKLFF,TGTGCCAGCCTCTCTCTCGGGGGGAGGAGTGAAAAACTGTTTTTT
-,TRBV5-4,-,TRBJ1-2,CASSPDSYGYTF,TGTGCCAGCAGCCCGGACAGCTATGGCTACACCTTC
few,TRBV4-2,-,TRBJ1-1,CASSQDRTEAFF,TGTGCCAGCAGCCAAGATCGGACGGAAGCTTTCTTT
few,TRBV11-2,-,TRBJ2-7,CASSPLGEQYF,TGTGCCAGCAGCCCCCTCGGCGAGCAGTACTTC
-,TRBV7-6,-,TRBJ1-2,CASSLGGVARGYTF,TGTGCCAGCAGCTTAGGGGGGGTCGCGAGGGGCTACACCTTC
-,TRBV4-1,-,TRBJ2-3,CASSLERTDTQYF,TGCGCCAGCAGCCTCGAGCGCACAGATACGCAGTATTTT
-,TRBV4-1,-,TRBJ2-2,CASSQTGNTGELFF,TGCGCCAGCAGCCAGACAGGGAACACCGGGGAGCTGTTTTTT
-,TRBV7-6,TRBD1,TRBJ1-2,CASSWPPTGVANYGYTF,TGTGCCAGCAGCTGGCCCCCTACAGGGGTGGCTAACTATGGCTACACCTTC
-,TRBV19,-,TRBJ1-5,CASSPALSNQPQHF,TGTGCCAGTAGTCCTGCTCTAAGCAATCAGCCCCAGCATTTT
-,TRBV9,TRBD2,TRBJ2-1,CASSVAGGNEQFF,TGTGCCAGCAGCGTAGCGGGAGGGAATGAGCAGTTCTTC
-,TRBV28,-,TRBJ2-5,CASSLRTTWGHQETQYF,TGTGCCAGCAGTCTACGAACCACCTGGGGGCACCAAGAGACCCAGTACTTC
once,TRBV5-1,-,TRBJ2-4,CASSEEPAKNIQYF,TGCGCCAGCAGCGAGGAGCCAGCCAAAAACATTCAGTACTTC
-,TRBV6-4,TRBD1,TRBJ2-3,CASSVGQGADTQYF,TGTGCCAGCAGTGTCGGACAGGGAGCAGATACGCAGTATTTT
-,TRBV6-5,-,TRBJ1-3,CASSYSRSSGNTIYF,TGTGCCAGCAGTTACTCGCGGAGCTCTGGAAACACCATATATTTT
-,TRBV7-8,-,TRBJ1-2,CASSLAWGSVGGYTF,TGTGCCAGCAGCTTAGCGTGGGGCAGCGTAGGGGGCTACACCTTC
few,TRBV14,TRBD1,TRBJ1-2,CASTPGTGDFYGYTF,TGTGCCAGCACCCCCGGGACAGGGGACTTCTATGGCTACACCTTC
-,TRBV19,-,TRBJ2-7,CATRGYLEQYF,TGTGCCACCCGAGGGTACCTCGAGCAGTACTTC
-,TRBV5-7,-,TRBJ2-7,CASSPAWRCEQYF,TGTGCCAGCAGCCCAGCCTGGCGGTGCGAGCAGTACTTC
-,TRBV30,-,TRBJ1-2,CSLRRDANYGYTF,TGTTCTCTAAGGAGGGACGCGAACTATGGCTACACCTTC
-,TRBV19,-,TRBJ2-1,CASTLGQYNEQFF,TGTGCCAGTACCCTTGGACAGTACAATGAGCAGTTCTTC
-,TRBV13,-,TRBJ2-7,CASSFRAQGHEQYF,TGTGCCAGCAGCTTTAGGGCACAGGGCCACGAGCAGTACTTC
-,TRBV6-5,-,TRBJ1-2,CASFQGGGGYTF,TGTGCCAGCTTTCAGGGAGGAGGCGGCTACACCTTC
-,TRBV5-6,-,TRBJ1-5,CASSLGGGDQPQHF,TGTGCCAGCAGCTTGGGTGGGGGCGATCAGCCCCAGCATTTT
-,TRBV29-1,TRBD2,TRBJ2-2,CSVYLTSVAGELFF,TGCAGCGTTTACCTGACTAGCGTTGCCGGGGAGCTGTTTTTT
-,TRBV5-5,TRBD1,TRBJ1-2,CASSLTPRGEYGYTF,TGTGCCAGCAGCTTGACCCCCAGGGGGGAATATGGCTACACCTTC
-,TRBV7-2,-,TRBJ2-7,CASSYPGEGSYEQYF,TGTGCCAGCAGCTACCCAGGGGAAGGCTCCTACGAGCAGTACTTC
-,TRBV30,TRBD1,TRBJ1-1,CAWSGKTGDNEAFF,TGTGCCTGGAGTGGAAAGACAGGGGACAATGAAGCTTTCTTT
-,TRBV7-8,-,TRBJ2-7,CASSPRGRHEQYF,TGTGCCAGCAGCCCCCGAGGCAGACACGAGCAGTACTTC
-,TRBV6-5,-,TRBJ2-7,CASRDGGSVYEQYF,TGTGCCAGCCGTGACGGGGGATCGGTCTACGAGCAGTACTTC
-,TRBV11-2,-,TRBJ1-5,CASSLEHSNQPQHF,TGTGCCAGCAGCTTGGAACATAGCAATCAGCCCCAGCATTTT
-,TRBV10-2,-,TRBJ1-1,CASRSRGTEAFF,TGCGCCAGCAGGAGTAGGGGAACTGAAGCTTTCTTT
-,TRBV19,-,TRBJ1-5,CASSMDSRSNQPQHF,TGTGCCAGTAGTATGGACTCTAGGAGCAATCAGCCCCAGCATTTT
-,TRBV4-1,-,TRBJ2-7,CASSHRDTYEQYF,TGCGCCAGCAGCCACCGTGACACCTACGAGCAGTACTTC
once,TRBV11-2,-,TRBJ1-4,CASSPRGRPATNEKLFF,TGTGCCAGCAGCCCCAGGGGCCGCCCTGCAACTAATGAAAAACTGTTTTTT
-,TRBV19,-,TRBJ1-1,CASSASRGRGTEAFF,TGTGCCAGTAGTGCCTCCCGAGGAAGGGGGACTGAAGCTTTCTTT
-,TRBV6-1,TRBD1,TRBJ2-1,CASTPDRGHEQFF,TGTGCCAGCACTCCGGACAGGGGGCATGAGCAGTTCTTC
-,TRBV5-6,-,TRBJ1-1,CASSLGQVNTEAFF,TGTGCCAGCAGCTTGGGACAAGTGAACACTGAAGCTTTCTTT
-,TRBV9,-,TRBJ1-1,CASSVGIYTEAFF,TGTGCCAGCAGCGTTGGGATTTACACTGAAGCTTTCTTT
-,TRBV12-5,TRBD1,TRBJ2-5,CASGLVDGTGKETQYF,TGTGCTAGTGGTTTGGTAGACGGGACAGGGAAAGAGACCCAGTACTTC
once,TRBV7-9,TRBD2,TRBJ2-1,CAAGTSGGIPYNEQFF,TGTGCCGCGGGGACTAGCGGGGGCATACCCTACAATGAGCAGTTCTTC
-,TRBV4-2,-,TRBJ2-3,CASSQDIAVGDTDTQYF,TGTGCCAGCAGCCAAGATATAGCGGTTGGTGACACAGATACGCAGTATTTT
-,TRBV30,-,TRBJ2-1,CAWSPTGWNEQFF,TGTGCCTGGAGTCCCACCGGGTGGAATGAGCAGTTCTTC
few,TRBV7-9,-,TRBJ1-2,CASSSHSPQGYTF,TGTGCCAGCAGCTCACATTCCCCGCAGGGCTACACCTTC
-,TRBV5-1,-,TRBJ2-3,CASSPEDVTDTQYF,TGCGCCAGCAGCCCGGAGGATGTGACAGATACGCAGTATTTT